These T cell receptor beta chains were read from a single sample in a study of beta chain features in type 1 diabetes. Using immunoSEQ multiplex PCR, the repertoire was profiled, and TCRdb retains in-frame clones only, with some absent. The table includes around 500,000 clones, more than 9.5% detected once. Sequencing was done on a sample of naive CD4+ T cells from blood. Receptors originate from a woman under 30 in good health. The CDR3 runs from the conserved cysteine through the conserved F or W. A D gene is named only where the DNA matches it firmly. Rows may omit the clone size; those that give it use once, few, many or a size class.

j_gene,abundance,d_gene,v_gene,CDR3nt,CDR3aa
TRBJ2-4,few,-,TRBV7-9,TGTGCCAGCAGCAAGGACAATTACGGAAACATTCAGTACTTC,CASSKDNYGNIQYF
TRBJ2-7,few,TRBD2,TRBV4-3,TGCGCCAGCAGCCAAGGTCCGAGCGGGAGCTACGAGCAGTACTTC,CASSQGPSGSYEQYF
TRBJ2-5,-,-,TRBV23-1,TGCGCCAGCAGTTGTGACACCACACACCAAGAGACCCAGTACTTC,CASSCDTTHQETQYF
TRBJ1-3,-,-,TRBV5-1,TGCGCCAGCAGCTTGGGACAGCCCTCTGGAAACACCATATATTTT,CASSLGQPSGNTIYF
TRBJ2-4,few,TRBD1,TRBV9,TGTGCCAGCAGTGGGCCGGGACAGGGGTCGTGGGCCAAAAACATTCAGTACTTC,CASSGPGQGSWAKNIQYF
TRBJ2-3,-,-,TRBV6-5,TGTGCCAGCAGTTATCAGGCGATCCCTAGCACAGATACGCAGTATTTT,CASSYQAIPSTDTQYF
TRBJ2-5,few,-,TRBV28,TGTGCCAGCCGTAAAACCGGGGAGACCCAGTACTTC,CASRKTGETQYF
TRBJ1-4,few,-,TRBV4-3,TGCGCCAGCAGCCAAGATGTGGGACTGAAGTCCACCTCTGGTGAAAAACTGTTTTTT,CASSQDVGLKSTSGEKLFF
TRBJ2-5,-,TRBD2,TRBV5-1,TGCGCCAGCAGCTTGACCTGGGGACTAGCCCAAGAGACCCAGTACTTC,CASSLTWGLAQETQYF
TRBJ2-2,-,TRBD2,TRBV4-3,TGCGCCAGCAGCCAAGAGAAGCTAGCGGGAGTTGGCGGGGAGCTGTTTTTT,CASSQEKLAGVGGELFF
TRBJ2-4,many,TRBD2,TRBV7-2,TGTGCCAGCAGCTTTGACGGGAGGGTTCAGTACTTC,CASSFDGRVQYF
TRBJ2-1,-,-,TRBV6-5,TGTGCCAGTTCCAGGGACCACTACAATGAGCAGTTCTTC,CASSRDHYNEQFF
TRBJ2-2,-,-,TRBV6-6,TGTGCCAGCAGTTACCAGGGAGGCGACGGGGAGCTGTTTTTT,CASSYQGGDGELFF
TRBJ2-4,-,TRBD1,TRBV7-2,TGTGCCAGCAGCCCTGGACAGGGTAAAAACATTCAGTACTTC,CASSPGQGKNIQYF
TRBJ2-5,few,-,TRBV7-9,TGTGCCAGCAGCTTACAGGGACTTGGGACCCAGTACTTC,CASSLQGLGTQYF
TRBJ1-2,few,-,TRBV4-1,TGCGCCAGCAGCCAAGATCTTCTTCTTGGGTACACCTTC,CASSQDLLLGYTF
TRBJ1-1,few,-,TRBV12-5,TGTGCTAGTGGCCACTGGACCACTGAAGCTTTCTTT,CASGHWTTEAFF
TRBJ2-7,few,-,TRBV7-9,TGTGCCAGCAGCCTAGGCCGGGGCCTGAGCTCCTACGAGCAGTACTTC,CASSLGRGLSSYEQYF
TRBJ1-2,few,-,TRBV14,TGTGCCAGCAGCCCCGGAAAGGTCGGTCATGGCTACACCTTC,CASSPGKVGHGYTF
TRBJ2-7,-,TRBD1,TRBV19,TGTGCCAGTAGTCGGGACAGCTCCTACGAGCAGTACTTC,CASSRDSSYEQYF
TRBJ1-1,-,-,TRBV5-1,TGCGCCAGCAGCGGCCTTACAGGGCTTAACACTGAAGCTTTCTTT,CASSGLTGLNTEAFF
TRBJ2-3,few,TRBD2,TRBV7-2,TGTGCCAGCAGCCCGCGGGAGGGGAGAACAGATACGCAGTATTTT,CASSPREGRTDTQYF
TRBJ2-7,-,TRBD2,TRBV6-1,TGTGCCAGCAAGCTAGCGGGAGTATACGAGCAGTACTTC,CASKLAGVYEQYF
TRBJ2-2,-,TRBD1,TRBV5-1,TGCGCCAGCAGCCGTCAAACAGGGGATGGCGGGGAGCTGTTTTTT,CASSRQTGDGGELFF
TRBJ2-3,few,TRBD2,TRBV5-1,TGCGCCAGCACCTACGGGGGGTCCGATACGCAGTATTTT,CASTYGGSDTQYF
TRBJ1-2,-,-,TRBV2,TGTGCCAGCAGCCCATCGGTACAGAACTATGGCTACACCTTC,CASSPSVQNYGYTF
TRBJ2-1,-,TRBD2,TRBV4-2,TGTGCCAGCAGCCAAGTCAGCGGGGGGGGACCCTACAATGAGCAGTTCTTC,CASSQVSGGGPYNEQFF
TRBJ2-1,few,-,TRBV7-2,TGTGCCAGCAGCTTACACAAGGAGGTTGAGCAGTTCTTC,CASSLHKEVEQFF
TRBJ2-1,few,TRBD1,TRBV4-1,TGCGCCAGCGGTAGTCCGGGACAGAGATACAATGAGCAGTTCTTC,CASGSPGQRYNEQFF
TRBJ2-5,-,TRBD2,TRBV7-2,TGTGCCAGCAGTGCGACTAGCGTCCCCAAAGAGACCCAGTACTTC,CASSATSVPKETQYF
TRBJ1-1,-,-,TRBV5-1,TGCGCCAGCAGCGAGGGACGAAACACTGAAGCTTTCTTT,CASSEGRNTEAFF
TRBJ2-1,few,-,TRBV12-5,TGTGCTAGTGGTTTGATCCAACCCTGGAGCTCCTACAATGAGCAGTTCTTC,CASGLIQPWSSYNEQFF
TRBJ2-1,-,-,TRBV7-2,TGTGCCAGCAGCCACGGGGTGGCGTCCTACAATGAGCAGTTCTTC,CASSHGVASYNEQFF
TRBJ2-7,few,-,TRBV14,TGTGCCAGCAGCCAAGACGGATCAAGGAACGAGCAGTACTTC,CASSQDGSRNEQYF
TRBJ1-2,few,-,TRBV7-2,TGTGCCAGCAGCTTAGTAGGGTATGTCGGCTATGGCTACACCTTC,CASSLVGYVGYGYTF
TRBJ1-5,few,-,TRBV2,TGTGCCAGCAGTCCCAGTGGCAATCAGCCCCAGCATTTT,CASSPSGNQPQHF
TRBJ1-2,-,-,TRBV19,TGTGCCAGTAGTCACCGTAGAAGCGGTTCTGATGGCTACACCTTC,CASSHRRSGSDGYTF
TRBJ1-2,few,-,TRBV9,TGTGCCAGCAGCGTCCCTGGGCGGGATGGCTACACCTTC,CASSVPGRDGYTF
TRBJ2-3,-,-,TRBV9,TGTGCCAGCAGCGTAAACGTGGGGGCCCCCGAAGATACGCAGTATTTT,CASSVNVGAPEDTQYF
TRBJ2-5,-,-,TRBV27,TGTGCCAGCAGTTTATTGGGAGAGACCCAGTACTTC,CASSLLGETQYF
TRBJ1-1,few,TRBD1,TRBV10-3,TGTGCCATCAGCGGACAGGACGCTTTCTTT,CAISGQDAFF
TRBJ2-1,-,-,TRBV18,TGTGCCAGCTCACCCCCCCCCGGGGAGCAGTTCTTC,CASSPPPGEQFF
TRBJ2-2,-,-,TRBV9,TGTGCCAGCAGCGTATCCCCTAGTTGGGACACCGGGGAGCTGTTTTTT,CASSVSPSWDTGELFF
TRBJ1-1,many,-,TRBV30,TGTGCCTGGATAAGGTCGGCGGATACTGAAGCTTTCTTT,CAWIRSADTEAFF
TRBJ1-3,-,-,TRBV7-9,TGTGCCAGCAGACCGGGGTCGTACGGAAACACCATATATTTT,CASRPGSYGNTIYF
TRBJ2-3,few,-,TRBV7-9,TGTGCCAGCAGCCCCCGGACTTCGAGCACAGATACGCAGTATTTT,CASSPRTSSTDTQYF
TRBJ2-5,-,-,TRBV10-3,TGTGCCATCAGCCCGGGAGAACAAGAGACCCAGTACTTC,CAISPGEQETQYF
TRBJ2-1,-,TRBD2,TRBV7-9,TGTGCCAGCAGCTCGAGAGGACTAGCGGGAGGGCATGAGCAGTTCTTC,CASSSRGLAGGHEQFF
TRBJ2-6,-,-,TRBV27,TGTGCCAGCAGGACGACTGGGGCCAACGTCCTGACTTTC,CASRTTGANVLTF
TRBJ2-3,few,TRBD2,TRBV7-2,TGTGCCAGCAGCTTAGGACTAGCGGGCTTCATTGGGGGCACAGATACGCAGTATTTT,CASSLGLAGFIGGTDTQYF
TRBJ2-2,few,-,TRBV5-1,TGCGCCAGCAGCCCGGGACCGAACACCGGGGAGCTGTTTTTT,CASSPGPNTGELFF
TRBJ2-7,few,-,TRBV6-6,TGTGCCAGCAGTTACCCCTCCCAGGAGCAGTACTTC,CASSYPSQEQYF
TRBJ2-7,few,-,TRBV7-9,TGTGCCAGCAGCTTAAGAGGGGACTCCTACGAGCAGTACTTC,CASSLRGDSYEQYF
TRBJ2-5,-,TRBD2,TRBV7-9,TGTGCCAGCAGCTTGGGCGGGGGAGCAGAGACCCAGTACTTC,CASSLGGGAETQYF
TRBJ2-1,-,-,TRBV6-6,TGTGCCAGCGGGGTTTACAATGAGCAGTTCTTC,CASGVYNEQFF
TRBJ2-3,-,TRBD2,TRBV19,TGTGCCAGTAGTCGCAGGACTAGCGCTAGCACAGATACGCAGTATTTT,CASSRRTSASTDTQYF
TRBJ2-5,-,-,TRBV6-6,TGTGCCAGCAACCAAAACAGGGATCAAGAGACCCAGTACTTC,CASNQNRDQETQYF
TRBJ1-4,-,TRBD1,TRBV30,TGTGCCTGGAGTTCCCCGGGAACAGGGGCTAATGAAAAACTGTTTTTT,CAWSSPGTGANEKLFF
TRBJ2-5,few,-,TRBV19,TGTGCCAGTAGTATCGGGTGGGGAGAGACCCAGTACTTC,CASSIGWGETQYF